This is a list of T cell receptor beta chains from one sample in a study of T-cell memory formation after mild COVID-19. Using its own MiXCR run on the 5' RACE reads, TCRdb lists one record per CDR3 protein. The repertoire includes about 130,000 distinct CDR3 sequences, around 27% of them detected once, and less than 25% sits in the top ten. Sequenced input: PBMCs or a T cell subset sorted from them (not recorded which). These receptors all come from an adult woman who had mild COVID-19 (a few samples of this study predate the infection). Cell type and time point are not known. Each CDR3 is given with its conserved first and last residue. The order of the fields is D gene, clone size, V gene, J gene, CDR3 protein, CDR3 DNA. A D gene is named only where the DNA matches it firmly. Some rows have no size entry. The others give once, few or many, or a class for an expanded clone.

>.|few|TRBV7-6|TRBJ2-1
CASSPGPGYNEQFF
TGTGCCAGCAGCCCCGGACCCGGCTACAATGAGCAGTTCTTC
>.|.|TRBV12-3/TRBV12-4|TRBJ1-1
CASLAVLGDVEAFF
TGTGCCAGCCTGGCAGTACTGGGCGACGTTGAAGCTTTCTTT
>.|few|TRBV9|TRBJ2-7
CASSVEPGTYEQYF
TGTGCCAGCAGCGTAGAACCGGGCACCTACGAGCAGTACTTC
>.|medium-sized|TRBV2|TRBJ2-2
CASSARVVGELFF
TGTGCCAGCAGTGCCCGGGTTGTCGGGGAGCTGTTTTTT
>.|.|TRBV29-1|TRBJ2-7
CSVELGVSEQYF
TGCAGCGTCGAGCTGGGGGTGAGCGAGCAGTACTTC
>.|.|TRBV29-1|TRBJ1-2
CSVESQGYGYTF
TGCAGCGTTGAATCTCAGGGCTATGGCTACACCTTC
>.|.|TRBV29-1|TRBJ2-1
CSVGGARPNYNEQFF
TGCAGCGTAGGGGGGGCCAGGCCTAACTACAATGAGCAGTTCTTC
>.|.|TRBV7-9|TRBJ2-2
CASILGVTGELFF
TGTGCCAGCATCCTAGGGGTCACCGGGGAGCTGTTTTTT
>.|few|TRBV12-3/TRBV12-4|TRBJ1-2
CASSTRWEGMDYGYTF
TGTGCCAGCAGCACCCGGTGGGAGGGGATGGACTATGGCTACACCTTC
>.|few|TRBV27|TRBJ1-2
CASSFTGALGYTF
TGTGCCAGCAGTTTCACGGGGGCGCTGGGCTACACCTTC
>.|few|TRBV27|TRBJ1-1
CASSDTTAGTEAFF
TGTGCCAGCAGTGATACGACAGCTGGCACTGAAGCTTTCTTT
>.|.|TRBV6-6|TRBJ1-6
CASSYSVGRGARLSGNSPLHF
TGTGCCAGCAGTTACTCAGTCGGACGGGGGGCAAGGTTAAGTGGCAATTCACCCCTCCACTTT
>.|few|TRBV5-1|TRBJ2-1
CASSLGERVPYNEQFF
TGCGCCAGCAGCTTGGGTGAGCGAGTACCCTACAATGAGCAGTTCTTC
>.|.|TRBV14|TRBJ2-7
CASSQESYEQYF
TGTGCCAGCAGCCAAGAGAGTTACGAGCAGTACTTC
>.|.|TRBV7-6|TRBJ2-2
CASSLGNTGELFF
TGTGCCAGCAGCTTAGGGAACACCGGGGAGCTGTTTTTT
>TRBD1|few|TRBV14|TRBJ2-3
CASSLQGADTQYF
TGTGCCAGCAGCCTTCAGGGGGCAGATACGCAGTATTTT
>.|few|TRBV4-2|TRBJ2-1
CASSQEDSRFYNEQFF
TGTGCCAGCAGCCAAGAGGACAGCCGATTTTACAATGAGCAGTTCTTC
>.|.|TRBV6-2/TRBV6-3|TRBJ2-3
CASENHGLRTDTQYF
TGTGCCAGCGAGAACCACGGTCTGCGAACAGATACGCAGTATTTT
>.|once|TRBV20-1|TRBJ2-5
CSARDLGERNWLETQYF
TGCAGTGCTAGAGATCTGGGGGAGCGCAACTGGTTGGAGACCCAGTACTTC
>.|many|TRBV7-9|TRBJ1-1
CASSLGGGNTEAFF
TGTGCCAGCAGCTTAGGTGGAGGTAACACTGAAGCTTTCTTT
>.|few|TRBV7-9|TRBJ1-1
CASSLPSNTEAFF
TGTGCCAGCAGCTTGCCGTCTAACACTGAAGCTTTCTTT
>.|.|TRBV29-1|TRBJ2-7
CSVVAAVGYEQYF
TGCAGCGTTGTAGCGGCAGTAGGTTACGAGCAGTACTTC
>.|.|TRBV14|TRBJ2-3
CASSHPDSTDTKYF
TGTGCCAGCAGCCATCCGGACAGCACAGATACGAAGTATTTT
>.|few|TRBV7-9|TRBJ2-3
CASSLAGGRATDTQYF
TGTGCCAGCAGCTTAGCGGGCGGTAGGGCCACAGATACGCAGTATTTT
>.|.|TRBV4-1|TRBJ2-6
CASSQEGPGANVLTF
TGCGCCAGCAGCCAAGAAGGGCCTGGGGCCAACGTCCTGACTTTC
>.|few|TRBV5-1|TRBJ2-3
CASSLEATGSTDTQYF
TGCGCCAGCAGCTTGGAGGCCACCGGGAGCACAGATACGCAGTATTTT
>TRBD2|.|TRBV2|TRBJ2-5
CASSPRLAGASQETQYF
TGTGCCAGCAGTCCCCGACTAGCGGGAGCGTCGCAAGAGACCCAGTACTTC
>TRBD1|.|TRBV4-3|TRBJ1-2
CASSQEGGWYGYTF
TGCGCCAGCAGCCAAGAAGGGGGCTGGTATGGCTACACCTTC
>TRBD1|few|TRBV24-1|TRBJ1-5
CATSDHRGNQPQHF
TGTGCCACCAGTGATCACAGGGGAAATCAGCCCCAGCATTTT
>TRBD1|.|TRBV12-3/TRBV12-4|TRBJ2-5
CASSLTGGVETQYF
TGTGCCAGCAGTTTAACAGGGGGCGTCGAGACCCAGTACTTC
>.|.|TRBV6-5|TRBJ2-4
CASSYSQGNIQYF
TGTGCCAGCAGTTATAGCCAGGGAAACATTCAGTACTTC
>.|.|TRBV11-3|TRBJ2-1
CASSPGAEQFF
TGTGCCAGCAGCCCAGGGGCTGAGCAGTTCTTC
>TRBD1|few|TRBV29-1|TRBJ2-2
CSVLTGANTGELFF
TGCAGCGTGCTGACAGGGGCGAACACCGGGGAGCTGTTTTTT
>.|few|TRBV9|TRBJ2-7
CASSDGQRYEQYF
TGTGCCAGCAGCGATGGACAGCGGTACGAGCAGTACTTC
>.|.|TRBV20-1|TRBJ2-7
CSARGAAGPEQYF
TGCAGTGCTAGAGGGGCGGCGGGGCCCGAGCAGTACTTC
>TRBD2|.|TRBV27|TRBJ2-7
CASSLSGLARAYEQYF
TGTGCCAGCAGTTTATCAGGACTAGCGAGGGCCTACGAGCAGTACTTC
>.|few|TRBV5-6|TRBJ2-3
CASRAKGGTDTQYF
TGTGCCAGCAGGGCCAAAGGGGGCACAGATACGCAGTATTTT
>.|few|TRBV29-1|TRBJ2-7
CSVEVSRELSYEQYF
TGCAGCGTTGAAGTCAGCAGGGAATTGTCCTACGAGCAGTACTTC
>.|few|TRBV19|TRBJ2-1
CASSMSHEQFF
TGTGCCAGTAGTATGTCTCATGAGCAGTTCTTC
>TRBD2|few|TRBV7-2|TRBJ2-3
CASSLPTSGSGTDTQYF
TGTGCCAGCAGCTTACCGACTAGCGGGAGCGGGACAGATACGCAGTATTTT
>.|.|TRBV29-1|TRBJ1-1
CSGLHLGTEAFF
TGCAGCGGGCTCCACCTGGGCACTGAAGCTTTCTTT
>TRBD1|few|TRBV29-1|TRBJ2-5
CSVTWDSEETQYF
TGCAGCGTAACCTGGGACAGTGAAGAGACCCAGTACTTC
>TRBD1|.|TRBV5-4|TRBJ1-2
CASRSRDSLNYGYTF
TGTGCCAGCAGGTCCCGGGACAGCCTTAACTATGGCTACACCTTC
>TRBD2|.|TRBV7-9|TRBJ2-1
CASSLSGTSGGAEQFF
TGTGCCAGCAGCTTGTCCGGGACTAGCGGGGGGGCGGAGCAGTTCTTC
>.|few|TRBV7-9|TRBJ1-1
CASSSKDRAHTEAFF
TGTGCCAGCAGCTCTAAGGACAGAGCGCACACTGAAGCTTTCTTT
>.|.|TRBV10-1|TRBJ2-3
CASSESRLKGCTDTQYF
TGCGCCAGCAGTGAGTCGCGCCTAAAAGGCTGCACAGATACGCAGTATTTT
>.|.|TRBV29-1|TRBJ2-2
CSVESAMGTGELFF
TGCAGCGTTGAAAGCGCCATGGGAACCGGGGAGCTGTTTTTT
>TRBD1|few|TRBV4-1|TRBJ2-7
CASSQAGTGDNEQYF
TGCGCCAGCAGCCAAGCCGGGACAGGGGATAACGAGCAGTACTTC
>TRBD2|.|TRBV5-1|TRBJ2-5
CASSTIAGGQETQYF
TGCGCCAGCAGTACCATAGCGGGGGGTCAAGAGACCCAGTACTTC
>.|.|TRBV25-1|TRBJ1-1
CASKDRSNTEAFF
TGTGCCAGCAAGGACCGATCGAACACTGAAGCTTTCTTT
>.|.|TRBV2|TRBJ1-2
CASKNPRGNGYTF
TGTGCCAGCAAAAATCCGCGGGGGAACGGCTACACCTTC
>TRBD2|.|TRBV7-9|TRBJ2-7
CASSWVGRVLEQYF
TGTGCCAGCAGCTGGGTCGGGAGGGTCTTGGAGCAGTACTTC
>.|few|TRBV6-5|TRBJ2-3
CASSYSIQGPTDTQYF
TGTGCCAGCAGTTACTCGATTCAGGGCCCCACAGATACGCAGTATTTT